This T cell receptor beta chain was captured by sequencing in a study of T cell responses to AZD1222 COVID-19 vaccine. Study observations and caveats: Only six individuals given AZD1222 were seropositive at baseline. Unmutated variant regions are reportedly the target of nearly half of TCRs that are spike-specific.

This clone occurred a few times. Its antigen remains unidentified. Generated by immunoSEQ multiplex PCR, the TCRdb table keeps only in-frame clones and is missing some. The profile shows roughly 110,000 clones, roughly 92% of them singletons. Germline CDR1 is SGHDT and CDR2 is YYEEEE. The CDR3 runs 14 residues. V lost 2 bases and J lost 0, with 8 bases in between. The gene calls are TRBV5-6 and TRBJ1-1; D ambiguous. This sequence was found in an adult in good health. The sequenced sample was peripheral blood, obtained on day 0 of AZD1222 vaccination. The CDR3, as DNA: TGTGCCAGCAGCTTTAGACACCTGAACACTGAAGCTTTCTTT. Amino acids: CASSFRHLNTEAFF.